The following is a T cell receptor beta chain sequence with its context. Clones were read by immunoSEQ multiplex PCR, and TCRdb kept only the in-frame ones, dropping some. There are fewer than 300,000 clones in the sample; 75% to 85% occur only once, and 5.1% lies in the top ten. This sample stems from a study of blood T cell repertoires in COVID-19. Specimen: peripheral blood. This clonotype originated in a man aged 50 or older with active or convalescent COVID-19.

The CDR3 here is CASSISGFADTQYF. The CDR3 bases are TGTGCCAGCAGCATTAGCGGCTTCGCAGATACGCAGTATTTT. The V and J genes are TRBV9 and TRBJ2-3; TRBD2 is a possible D gene (6 bases). Trimming left V 4 bases short and J 4 bases short, with 13 bases between. This CDR3 has 14 residues. CDR1 is SGDLS, CDR2 YYNGEE, per germline.